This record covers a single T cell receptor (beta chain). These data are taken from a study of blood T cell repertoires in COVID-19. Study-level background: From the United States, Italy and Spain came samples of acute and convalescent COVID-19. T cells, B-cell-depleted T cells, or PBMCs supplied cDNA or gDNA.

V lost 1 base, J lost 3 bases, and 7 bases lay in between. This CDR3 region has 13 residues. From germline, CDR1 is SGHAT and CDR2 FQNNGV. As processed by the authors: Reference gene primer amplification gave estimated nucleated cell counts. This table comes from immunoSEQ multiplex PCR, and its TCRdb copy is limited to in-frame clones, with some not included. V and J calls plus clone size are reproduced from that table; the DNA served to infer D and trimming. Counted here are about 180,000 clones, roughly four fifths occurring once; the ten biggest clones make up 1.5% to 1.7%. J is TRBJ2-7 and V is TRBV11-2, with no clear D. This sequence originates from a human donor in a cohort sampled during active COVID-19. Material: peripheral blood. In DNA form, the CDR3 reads TGTGCCAGCAGCTTAGTGGAGTTCTACGAGCAGTACTTC. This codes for CASSLVEFYEQYF.